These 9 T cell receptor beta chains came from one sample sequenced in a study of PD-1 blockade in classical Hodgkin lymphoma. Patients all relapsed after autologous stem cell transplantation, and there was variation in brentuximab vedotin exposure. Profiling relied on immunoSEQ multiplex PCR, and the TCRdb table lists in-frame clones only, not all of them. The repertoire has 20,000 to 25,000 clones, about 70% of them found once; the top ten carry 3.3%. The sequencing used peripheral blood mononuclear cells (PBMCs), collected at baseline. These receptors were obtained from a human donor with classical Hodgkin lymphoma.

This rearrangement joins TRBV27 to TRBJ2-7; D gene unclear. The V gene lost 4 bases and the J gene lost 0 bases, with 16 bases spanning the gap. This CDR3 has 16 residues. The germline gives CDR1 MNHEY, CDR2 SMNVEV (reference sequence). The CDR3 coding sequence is TGTGCCAGCAGTTCGAGGTGGGTCCTGTCCTCCTACGAGCAGTACTTC. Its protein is CASSSRWVLSSYEQYF.

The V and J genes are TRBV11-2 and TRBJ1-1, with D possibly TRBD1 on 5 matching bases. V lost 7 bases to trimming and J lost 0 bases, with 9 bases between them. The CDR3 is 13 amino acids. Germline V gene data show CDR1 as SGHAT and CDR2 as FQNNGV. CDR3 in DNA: TGTGCCAGCACTCAGGGAGTGAACACTGAAGCTTTCTTT. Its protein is CASTQGVNTEAFF.

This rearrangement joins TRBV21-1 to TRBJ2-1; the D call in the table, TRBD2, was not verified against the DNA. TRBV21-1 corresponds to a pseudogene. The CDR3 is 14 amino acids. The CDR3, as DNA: TGTGCCAGCAGGGGGACTAGCGGGTACAATGAGCAGTTCTTC. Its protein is CASRGTSGYNEQFF.

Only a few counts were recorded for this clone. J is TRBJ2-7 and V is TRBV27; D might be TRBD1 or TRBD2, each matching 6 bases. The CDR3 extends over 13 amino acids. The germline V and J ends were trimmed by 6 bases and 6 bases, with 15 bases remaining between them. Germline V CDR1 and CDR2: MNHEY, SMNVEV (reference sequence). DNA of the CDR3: TGTGCCAGCAGCTGGAGGGGGACGAGCGAGCAGTACTTC. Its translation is CASSWRGTSEQYF.

CDR3 region: CASSAAGTGLAYEQYF. In DNA, the CDR3 is TGTGCCAGCAGCGCTGCCGGGACAGGGTTGGCTTACGAGCAGTACTTC. V is TRBV11-3 and J is TRBJ2-7; 9 positions agree with TRBD1. V dropped 5 bases and J dropped 4; count of bases not matched to a gene: 12. Germline V gives CDR1 SGHNT, CDR2 YENEEA. The CDR3 runs to 16 residues.

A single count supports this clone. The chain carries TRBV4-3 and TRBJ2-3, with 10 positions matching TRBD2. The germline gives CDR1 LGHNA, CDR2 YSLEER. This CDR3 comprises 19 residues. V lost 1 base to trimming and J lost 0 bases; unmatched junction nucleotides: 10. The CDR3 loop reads CASSQVWISGGSSTDTQYF. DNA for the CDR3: TGCGCCAGCAGCCAAGTTTGGATTAGCGGGGGGTCTAGCACAGATACGCAGTATTTT.

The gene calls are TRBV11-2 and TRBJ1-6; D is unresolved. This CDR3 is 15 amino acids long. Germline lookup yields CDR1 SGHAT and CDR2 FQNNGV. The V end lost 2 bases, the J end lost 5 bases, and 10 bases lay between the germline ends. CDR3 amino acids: CASSLSGSDNSPLHF. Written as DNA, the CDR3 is TGTGCCAGCAGCTTATCGGGCAGTGATAATTCACCCCTCCACTTT.

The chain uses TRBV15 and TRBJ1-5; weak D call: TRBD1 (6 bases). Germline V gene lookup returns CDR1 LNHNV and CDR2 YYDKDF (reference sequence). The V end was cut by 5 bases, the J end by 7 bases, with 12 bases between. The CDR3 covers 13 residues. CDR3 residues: CATSVADRQPQHF. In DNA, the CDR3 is TGTGCCACCAGCGTAGCGGACAGACAGCCCCAGCATTTT.

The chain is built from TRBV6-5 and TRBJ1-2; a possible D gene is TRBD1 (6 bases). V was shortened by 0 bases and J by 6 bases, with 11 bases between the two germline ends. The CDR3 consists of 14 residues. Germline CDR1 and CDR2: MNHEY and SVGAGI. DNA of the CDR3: TGTGCCAGCAGTTACTCGGGGGCGCGGAATGGCTACACCTTC. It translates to CASSYSGARNGYTF.